This T cell receptor beta chain was retrieved from a study of blood T cell repertoires in COVID-19. Turning to the study itself: Samples came from the United States, Italy and Spain, spanning acute and convalescent COVID-19.

Assay used: immunoSEQ multiplex PCR; TCRdb lists only in-frame clones, some missing. The table lists around 60,000 clones, 80% to 95% of them singletons. This clone was seen only once. Germline loops: CDR1 LNHNV, CDR2 YYDKDF (reference sequence). The CDR3 has 13 amino acids. The V end lost 2 bases, the J end lost 9 bases, and 12 bases lay between the germline ends. Sequenced sample: peripheral blood. The source is a man aged 45-65 years with active COVID-19. V and J are TRBV15 and TRBJ2-3, with TRBD1 as a possible D gene (6 bases). CDR3 DNA: TGTGCCACCAGCAGACCGGAGACAGGCACGCAGTATTTT. It yields the protein CATSRPETGTQYF. The entire variable domain, with the rest obtained from reference TRBV15 and TRBJ2-3, is as follows: DAMVIQNPRYQVTQFGKPVTLSCSQTLNHNVMYWYQQKSSQAPKLLFHYYDKDFNNEADTPDNFQSRRPNTSFCFLDIRSPGLGDTAMYLCATSRPETGTQYFGPGTRLTVL.